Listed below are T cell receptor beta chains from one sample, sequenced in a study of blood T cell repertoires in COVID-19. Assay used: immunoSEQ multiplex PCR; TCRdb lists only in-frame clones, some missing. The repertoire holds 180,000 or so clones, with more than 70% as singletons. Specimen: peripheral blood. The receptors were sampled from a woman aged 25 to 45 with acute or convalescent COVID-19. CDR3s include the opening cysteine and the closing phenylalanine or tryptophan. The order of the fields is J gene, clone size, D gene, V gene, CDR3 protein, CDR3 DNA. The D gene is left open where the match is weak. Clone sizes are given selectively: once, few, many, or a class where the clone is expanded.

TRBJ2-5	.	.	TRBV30	CAWSRSGKETQYF	TGTGCCTGGAGTAGGTCGGGAAAGGAGACCCAGTACTTC
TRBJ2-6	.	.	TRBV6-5	CASSYHPAGANVLTF	TGTGCCAGCAGTTACCATCCAGCTGGGGCCAACGTCCTGACTTTC
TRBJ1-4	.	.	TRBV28	CALQMDEKLFF	TGTGCATTGCAGATGGATGAAAAACTGTTTTTT
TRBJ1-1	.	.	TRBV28	CASSFYFEAFF	TGTGCCAGCAGTTTTTATTTTGAAGCTTTCTTT
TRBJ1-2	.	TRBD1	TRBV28	CASRPTDGTGGNGYTF	TGTGCCAGCCGACCCACCGACGGGACAGGGGGTAATGGCTACACCTTC
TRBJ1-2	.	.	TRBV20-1	CSASSLQGGYTF	TGCAGTGCGAGTTCCTTACAGGGCGGCTACACCTTC
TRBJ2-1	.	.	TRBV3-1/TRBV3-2	CASAGGVRNNEQFF	TGTGCCAGCGCCGGGGGAGTACGAAACAATGAGCAGTTCTTC
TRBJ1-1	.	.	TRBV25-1	CASSSHTTYFF	TGTGCCAGCAGTTCCCATACTACATATTTCTTT
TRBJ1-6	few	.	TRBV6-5	CASNLNADSPLHF	TGTGCCAGCAATTTAAATGCGGATTCACCCCTCCACTTT
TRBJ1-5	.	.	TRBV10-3	CAISDRYQPQHF	TGTGCCATCAGTGACAGGTATCAGCCCCAGCATTTT
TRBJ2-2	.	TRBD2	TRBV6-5	CASSYWGGRGELFF	TGTGCCAGCAGTTACTGGGGGGGTCGCGGGGAGCTGTTTTTT
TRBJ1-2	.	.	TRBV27	CASSLRGEYGYTF	TGTGCCAGCAGTTTACGTGGGGAGTATGGCTACACCTTC
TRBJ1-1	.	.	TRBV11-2	CASSLIGGRAFF	TGTGCCAGCAGCTTAATCGGAGGGAGAGCTTTCTTT
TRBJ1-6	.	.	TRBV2	CASTDSSPLHF	TGTGCCAGCACGGACTCTTCACCCCTCCACTTT
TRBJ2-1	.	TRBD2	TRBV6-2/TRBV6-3	CASSGRSTSGSYEQFF	TGTGCCAGCAGTGGACGGAGTACTAGCGGGAGTTATGAGCAGTTCTTC
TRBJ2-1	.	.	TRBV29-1	CSVEEGAGEQFF	TGCAGCGTTGAAGAGGGGGCCGGGGAGCAGTTCTTC
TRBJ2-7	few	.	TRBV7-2	CASSLGRGYEQYF	TGTGCCAGCAGCTTAGGGAGGGGTTACGAGCAGTACTTC